This TCR beta chain comes out of a study of T cell repertoires in cytomegalovirus infection. This clonotype came up many times. Its antigen is currently unknown. TCRdb recomputed calls from the reads with MiXCR, one row per CDR3 protein. Of 640,000 or so distinct CDR3 sequences listed, 30% to 40% are singletons. The V end lost 5 bases, the J end lost 4 bases, and 19 bases lay between the germline ends. In germline, CDR1 is SGHTA, CDR2 FQGNSA. This CDR3 comprises 16 residues. The material was cultured PBMCs, obtained from culture after CMV antigen stimulation. The rearrangement links TRBV7-2 to TRBJ2-3; D call uncertain. This TCR was sampled from a human donor in good health (CMV status not recorded). Some clones in this sample may be carry-over from other donors' samples. CDR3 in DNA: TGTGCCAGCAGCGGAACCGGGCCCCGGCAGCCAGATACGCAGTATTTT. Its translation: CASSGTGPRQPDTQYF.